The 27 T cell receptor beta chains listed next were all sequenced from one sample in a study of shared clonotypes between healthy human individuals. Libraries were prepared by immunoSEQ multiplex PCR; TCRdb keeps only in-frame clonotypes and omits some of them. The table has fewer than 600,000 clones, 70% to 80% seen once. What was sequenced was PBMCs. The receptors derive from a middle-aged woman in good health. Some clones in this sample may be carry-over from other donors' samples.

With regard to this clone: Possible read error: a much larger clone is one base away. The chain joins TRBV11-1 to TRBJ1-4; D is perhaps TRBD1 (6 bases). CDR1 is SGHAT, CDR2 FQDESV, per germline (reference sequence). The CDR3 sequence is 14 residues long. The CDR3 is CASSSGQLNEELFF. CDR3 DNA sequence: TGTGCCAGCAGCTCCGGACAGTTGAATGAAGAACTGTTTTTT.

A few counts support this clone. The V call is TRBV7-9, the J call TRBJ1-2; tentative D call: TRBD1 (6 bases). The CDR3 is 13 residues long. Trimming stripped 5 bases from V and 2 bases from J, with 9 bases between. From germline, CDR1 is SEHNR and CDR2 FQNEAQ (reference sequence). CDR3 in DNA: TGTGCCAGCAGCGGGGACACAAACTATGGCTACACCTTC. This translates into CASSGDTNYGYTF.

This clone was counted ten times or more. The rearrangement links TRBV28 to TRBJ2-1; TRBD2 agrees at 12 bases. Germline lookup yields CDR1 MDHEN and CDR2 SYDVKM. With V trimmed by 2 bases and J by 4 bases, 12 bases remained unmatched. CDR3 length: 19 amino acids. For the CDR3, the DNA is TGTGCCAGCAGTTTAGGACTAGCGGGAACCCAACGTAGATACAATGAGCAGTTCTTC. Its protein is CASSLGLAGTQRRYNEQFF.

This rearrangement joins TRBV27 to TRBJ2-3; 9 positions match TRBD1. This CDR3 comprises 15 residues. The J segment lost 6 bases and the V segment lost 5 bases, leaving 9 bases of the junction unmatched. Germline values: CDR1 MNHEY, CDR2 SMNVEV (reference sequence). The CDR3 loop reads CASSGVGTGIDTQYF. CDR3 in DNA: TGTGCCAGCAGTGGAGTTGGGACAGGGATTGATACGCAGTATTTT.

In regard to this clone: A far larger clone is one base from this, pointing to a likely read error. The same CDR3 is also encoded by other DNA sequences in this sample. V usage is TRBV6-6 and J usage is TRBJ2-6; D remains unclear. Germline assignment: CDR1 MNHNY and CDR2 SVGAGI (reference sequence). The CDR3 loop spans 13 amino acids. Trimming left V 9 bases short and J 3 bases short, with 9 bases between. The CDR3, as DNA: TGTGCCAGTACCGAGAGTGGGGCCAACGTCCTGACTTTC. Translating gives CASTESGANVLTF.

The chain employs TRBV10-1 and TRBJ1-5; the D is unclear. V lost 1 base and J lost 5, with 9 bases in between. Germline CDR1 reads WNHNN; CDR2 reads SYGVQD (reference sequence). The CDR3 consists of 14 residues. The CDR3: CASSEYNDYQPQHF. The CDR3 DNA follows: TGCGCCAGCAGTGAGTATAACGATTATCAGCCCCAGCATTTT.

This clone was counted once. The chain uses TRBV28 and TRBJ2-2, with TRBD1 matching over 7 bases. Germline trimming cut 3 bases from V and 7 bases from J; bases unmatched to any gene: 11. CDR3 length: 16 residues. Germline CDR1 is MDHEN and CDR2 is SYDVKM. The CDR3 loop is CASSLPRQGRDGELFF. CDR3 coding DNA: TGTGCCAGCAGTTTGCCAAGACAGGGCCGGGACGGGGAGCTGTTTTTT.

The chain joins TRBV4-3 to TRBJ2-1; no firm D call. The CDR3 is 13 amino acids. The V gene lost 2 bases and the J gene lost 5 bases, with 7 bases spanning the gap. CDR1 is LGHNA, CDR2 YSLEER, per germline. CDR3 protein: CASSQLLDNEQFF. The CDR3 nucleotides are TGCGCCAGCAGCCAACTTCTCGACAATGAGCAGTTCTTC.

Worth noting for this clone: This same CDR3 is encoded by further DNA sequences in the sample. The chain has TRBV9 and TRBJ1-1; 8 bases line up with TRBD1. The CDR3 sequence is 14 residues long. Trimming at V came to 0 bases and at J to 5 bases, leaving 3 bases not matched to a gene. CDR1 and CDR2 from the germline V gene are SGDLS and YYNGEE. CDR3 coding DNA: TGTGCCAGCAGCGTAGGAACAGGGGGGACTGAAGCTTTCTTT. Translating it yields CASSVGTGGTEAFF.

The rearrangement uses TRBV6-1 and TRBJ2-5, with 7 bases aligning to TRBD1. This CDR3 is built from 14 residues. Trimming removed 7 bases from V and 5 bases from J; junction bases left unmatched: 10. Germline CDR1 and CDR2: MNHNS and SASEGT. CDR3 protein: CASTQDRVSETQYF. The CDR3 coding sequence is TGTGCCAGCACCCAAGACAGGGTGAGCGAGACCCAGTACTTC.

The J gene is TRBJ2-5, the V gene TRBV11-3; no clear D gene. The CDR3 runs 13 residues. V was clipped by 2 bases and J by 4 bases, with 8 bases between them. Germline V gene data show CDR1 as SGHNT and CDR2 as YENEEA. CDR3 bases: TGTGCCAGCAGCTTATTTTGGGGAGAGACCCAGTACTTC. It codes for CASSLFWGETQYF.

This chain uses TRBV25-1 with TRBJ1-6; D gene unclear. Germline CDR1 is MGHDK and CDR2 is SYGVNS. The V and J ends lost 4 bases and 9 bases respectively, with 19 bases between them. The CDR3 has 16 residues. CDR3 loop: CASSATGYYLSSPLHF. Here the CDR3 DNA reads TGTGCCAGCAGTGCCACGGGATACTACCTCTCTTCACCCCTCCACTTT.

This chain uses TRBV20-1 with TRBJ1-1; possibly TRBD1 for D (5 bases). Germline CDR1 DFQATT, CDR2 SNEGSKA (reference sequence). With 4 bases removed from V and 4 bases from J, the gap between germline ends came to 7 bases. CDR3 length equals 11 residues. The CDR3 region is CSAKGLTEAFF. The CDR3, as DNA: TGCAGTGCTAAGGGGCTCACTGAAGCTTTCTTT.

A single count supports this clone. V and J are TRBV10-3 and TRBJ2-7; 7 bases are a match to TRBD1. This CDR3 spans 13 amino acids. The ends lost 7 bases at V and 6 bases at J; junction bases unmatched: 9. CDR1 and CDR2 from the germline V gene are ENHRY and SYGVKD. The chain's CDR3 is CAIKAYRGGEQYF. DNA of the CDR3: TGTGCCATCAAAGCATACAGGGGCGGCGAGCAGTACTTC.

J is TRBJ2-7 and V is TRBV4-1; D is unresolved. Trimming took off 0 bases at V and 2 bases at J, with 8 bases between the two ends. Per the germline V gene, CDR1 is MGHRA and CDR2 is YSYEKL. The CDR3 extends over 14 amino acids. The CDR3 loop reads CASSQDRFTYEQYF. The CDR3 DNA follows: TGCGCCAGCAGCCAAGACCGGTTTACCTACGAGCAGTACTTC.

In its sample, this clone was seen many times. Within the sample, other DNA sequences also encode this same CDR3. This chain joins TRBV5-4 and TRBJ1-1; D perhaps matches TRBD1 (5 bases). The germline CDR1 and CDR2 sequences are SGHNT and YYREEE (reference sequence). The V gene lost 4 bases and the J gene lost 0 bases, with 7 bases spanning the gap. CDR3 length: 13 residues. CDR3 bases: TGTGCCAGCAGCATGGGGCTGAACACTGAAGCTTTCTTT. Translating it yields CASSMGLNTEAFF.

Comment on this clone: A junction boundary mismatches the germline segment, possibly from a read error. The chain has TRBV7-7 and TRBJ2-5; D perhaps matches TRBD2 (5 bases). Looked up from germline, CDR1 is SSHAT and CDR2 is FNYEAQ (reference sequence). The CDR3 is 13 amino acids. The CDR3 spells CASSQRGLETQYF. The CDR3 DNA reads as TGTGCTAGCAGCCAGAGAGGGTTGGAGACCCAGTACTTC.

With regard to this clone: A far larger clone is one base from this, pointing to a likely read error. CDR3 in DNA: TGTGCCTGGAGTGGGGGGCGTTACAAGCAGTACTTC. As protein: CAWSGGRYKQYF. The genes are TRBV30 and TRBJ2-7; TRBD1 is a possible D gene (6 bases). The CDR3 contains 12 residues. CDR1 and CDR2 (germline): GTSNPN, SVGIG (reference sequence). Trimming stripped 1 base from V and 8 bases from J, with 12 bases between.

The gene calls are TRBV6-6 and TRBJ1-4; D is unresolved. This CDR3 has 14 amino acids. Germline CDR1 and CDR2: MNHNY and SVGAGI (reference sequence). Trimming stripped 6 bases from V and 0 bases from J, with 8 bases between. CDR3 amino acids: CASSSGPTNEKLFF. DNA for the CDR3: TGTGCCAGCAGCTCCGGGCCAACTAATGAAAAACTGTTTTTT.

In regard to this clone: It is likely a read error: a sequence one base away is far more abundant. The chain combines TRBV10-3 with TRBJ1-1; tentative D call: TRBD1 (6 bases). Germline V gives CDR1 ENHRY, CDR2 SYGVKD. The CDR3 extends over 14 amino acids. The CDR3 region has the DNA TGTGCCACCAGTGGGGGCTGGCTGAACACTGAAGCTTTCTTT. Amino acids: CATSGGWLNTEAFF.

The rearrangement uses TRBV9 and TRBJ1-1; D unresolved. The CDR3 spans 14 residues. V was trimmed by 5 bases and J by 8 bases, leaving 19 bases between them. Germline lookup yields CDR1 SGDLS and CDR2 YYNGEE. Written as DNA, the CDR3 is TGTGCCAGCAGTAATACCGAAGGTCTCGGAGAAGCTTTCTTT. Encoded protein: CASSNTEGLGEAFF.

V is TRBV18 and J is TRBJ2-1; maybe TRBD2 (5 bases). Trimming pared 6 bases from V and 3 bases from J, leaving 15 bases between. Looked up from germline, CDR1 is KGHSH and CDR2 is LQKENI. This CDR3 comprises 15 residues. The CDR3 nucleotides are TGTGCCAGCTCCCTAGCTGGAGAAGGCTACAATGAGCAGTTCTTC. Translating gives CASSLAGEGYNEQFF.

The chain combines TRBV7-8 with TRBJ2-7, with D tentatively TRBD1 or TRBD2 (6 bases each). This CDR3 spans 12 amino acids. Deletions cut 0 bases from V and 11 bases from J, with 11 bases between. CDR1 SGHVS and CDR2 FQNEAQ come from the germline V gene. CDR3 coding DNA: TGTGCCAGCAGCTTAGCGGGGGGCTTAGAGTACTTC. Translated: CASSLAGGLEYF.

The gene calls are TRBV27 and TRBJ1-5, with a tentative D call TRBD1 (5 bases). This CDR3 region has 14 residues. Per the germline V gene, CDR1 is MNHEY and CDR2 is SMNVEV (reference sequence). V dropped 0 bases and J dropped 6 bases, with 9 bases sitting between them. The CDR3 nucleotides are TGTGCCAGCAGTTTATCGCAGGGTTCTCAGCCCCAGCATTTT. This sequence encodes CASSLSQGSQPQHF.

The CDR3 sequence: CASSLAGVGASTDTQYF. CDR3 bases: TGTGCCAGCAGCTTGGCCGGGGTGGGGGCTAGCACAGATACGCAGTATTTT. This rearrangement joins TRBV5-6 to TRBJ2-3; D possibly corresponds to TRBD1 (6 bases). CDR3 length: 17 residues. Germline-derived CDR1 and CDR2 are SGHDT and YYEEEE. With 0 bases removed from V and 0 bases from J, the gap between germline ends came to 14 bases.

This clone was detected once. The chain uses TRBV27 and TRBJ2-3, with D possibly TRBD1 on 6 matching bases. V was pared by 7 bases and J by 0 bases, with 17 bases between. Germline CDR1 MNHEY, CDR2 SMNVEV (reference sequence). The CDR3 consists of 16 residues. CDR3 nucleotides: TGTGCCAGCAAAGACTACAGGGCACTAAGCACAGATACGCAGTATTTT. Its protein is CASKDYRALSTDTQYF.

The rearrangement uses TRBV28 and TRBJ2-1; possibly TRBD1 for D (5 bases). V was cut by 0 bases and J by 6 bases, with 15 bases left in between. Looked up from germline, CDR1 is MDHEN and CDR2 is SYDVKM. CDR3 size: 16 residues. CDR3 sequence: CASSLWQGLLINEQFF. DNA of the CDR3: TGTGCCAGCAGTTTATGGCAGGGTCTGTTAATCAATGAGCAGTTCTTC.